A selection of T cell receptor beta chains follows, all from one sample in a study of cytomegalovirus exposure and HLA in healthy donors. Profiled with immunoSEQ multiplex PCR; TCRdb holds only in-frame clones, not every one. Of over 85,000 clones in the sample, around 81% were seen once. Sequenced sample: PBMCs. Receptors originate from a man between 35 and 55 years old in good health and CMV-seropositive. CDR3s include the opening cysteine and the closing phenylalanine or tryptophan. The D gene is left open where the match is weak. Some rows have no size entry. The others give once, few or many, or a class for an expanded clone.

J gene: TRBJ1-3; CDR3 length: 17; D gene: NA; clone size: NA; V gene: TRBV4-2; CDR3 protein: CASSQDWVTAGGNTIYF; CDR3 DNA: TGTGCCAGCAGCCAAGATTGGGTCACGGCAGGTGGAAACACCATATATTTT
J gene: TRBJ2-1; CDR3 length: 14; D gene: NA; clone size: NA; V gene: TRBV19; CDR3 protein: CASSIGGTFNEQFF; CDR3 DNA: TGTGCCAGTAGTATAGGCGGGACTTTCAATGAGCAGTTCTTC
J gene: TRBJ1-3; CDR3 length: 15; D gene: NA; clone size: NA; V gene: TRBV6-1; CDR3 protein: CASSDLGEEGNTIYF; CDR3 DNA: TGTGCCAGCAGTGATTTGGGAGAGGAAGGAAACACCATATATTTT
J gene: TRBJ2-2; CDR3 length: 16; D gene: TRBD2; clone size: NA; V gene: TRBV5-1; CDR3 protein: CASSGTSGGATGELFF; CDR3 DNA: TGCGCCAGCAGCGGGACTAGCGGGGGCGCTACCGGGGAGCTGTTTTTT
J gene: TRBJ1-1; CDR3 length: 14; D gene: NA; clone size: NA; V gene: TRBV27; CDR3 protein: CASSQGTFHSEAFF; CDR3 DNA: TGTGCCAGCAGCCAGGGGACATTTCATTCTGAAGCTTTCTTT
J gene: TRBJ1-1; CDR3 length: 12; D gene: NA; clone size: few; V gene: TRBV25-1; CDR3 protein: CASSFGYTEAFF; CDR3 DNA: TGTGCCAGCTCCTTCGGGTACACTGAAGCTTTCTTT
J gene: TRBJ2-7; CDR3 length: 16; D gene: TRBD2; clone size: NA; V gene: TRBV27; CDR3 protein: CASSYKAGGGSYEQYF; CDR3 DNA: TGTGCCAGCAGCTACAAAGCGGGAGGCGGCTCCTACGAGCAGTACTTC
J gene: TRBJ2-7; CDR3 length: 14; D gene: TRBD1; clone size: NA; V gene: TRBV30; CDR3 protein: CAWSVTGSVYEQYF; CDR3 DNA: TGTGCCTGGAGTGTGACAGGGAGTGTATACGAGCAGTACTTC
J gene: TRBJ1-2; CDR3 length: 13; D gene: NA; clone size: NA; V gene: TRBV5-4; CDR3 protein: CASSLIGEGGYTF; CDR3 DNA: TGTGCCAGCAGCTTAATTGGGGAGGGGGGCTACACCTTC
J gene: TRBJ1-1; CDR3 length: 14; D gene: NA; clone size: once; V gene: TRBV19; CDR3 protein: CASTNQGLPTEAFF; CDR3 DNA: TGTGCCAGTACCAACCAGGGATTGCCCACTGAAGCTTTCTTT
J gene: TRBJ1-2; CDR3 length: 14; D gene: NA; clone size: few; V gene: TRBV4-1; CDR3 protein: CASRRVGGNYGYTF; CDR3 DNA: TGCGCCAGCAGGCGGGTGGGGGGGAACTATGGCTACACCTTC
J gene: TRBJ2-5; CDR3 length: 15; D gene: NA; clone size: NA; V gene: TRBV2; CDR3 protein: CASSENRVLGETQYF; CDR3 DNA: TGTGCCAGCAGTGAAAACAGGGTGTTGGGGGAGACCCAGTACTTC
J gene: TRBJ2-4; CDR3 length: 16; D gene: TRBD1; clone size: NA; V gene: TRBV6-4; CDR3 protein: CASSDDRTGTKNIQYF; CDR3 DNA: TGTGCCAGCAGTGACGACAGGACAGGTACTAAAAACATTCAGTACTTC
J gene: TRBJ1-1; CDR3 length: 12; D gene: NA; clone size: NA; V gene: TRBV2; CDR3 protein: CASSEALIGAFF; CDR3 DNA: TGTGCCAGCAGTGAAGCGTTGATCGGAGCTTTCTTT
J gene: TRBJ2-2; CDR3 length: 12; D gene: NA; clone size: NA; V gene: TRBV7-9; CDR3 protein: CASSFSTGELFF; CDR3 DNA: TGTGCCAGCAGCTTTTCGACCGGGGAGCTGTTTTTT
J gene: TRBJ1-6; CDR3 length: 16; D gene: NA; clone size: few; V gene: TRBV7-6; CDR3 protein: CASSFSSDRGGSPLHF; CDR3 DNA: TGTGCCAGCAGCTTTTCCTCAGATAGGGGAGGTTCACCCCTCCACTTT
J gene: TRBJ2-1; CDR3 length: 15; D gene: TRBD1; clone size: NA; V gene: TRBV6-5; CDR3 protein: CASTSGTGGYNEQFF; CDR3 DNA: TGTGCCAGCACCTCCGGGACAGGGGGTTACAATGAGCAGTTCTTC
J gene: TRBJ2-1; CDR3 length: 15; D gene: NA; clone size: NA; V gene: TRBV6-1; CDR3 protein: CASSEAEISYNEQFF; CDR3 DNA: TGTGCCAGCAGTGAAGCTGAGATCTCCTACAATGAGCAGTTCTTC
J gene: TRBJ2-2; CDR3 length: 16; D gene: TRBD2; clone size: NA; V gene: TRBV27; CDR3 protein: CASTRTLAGGTGELFF; CDR3 DNA: TGTGCCAGCACCCGGACTCTAGCGGGGGGCACCGGGGAGCTGTTTTTT
J gene: TRBJ2-3; CDR3 length: 14; D gene: TRBD1; clone size: NA; V gene: TRBV10-3; CDR3 protein: CAISETTGVDTQYF; CDR3 DNA: TGTGCCATCAGTGAGACGACAGGGGTAGATACGCAGTATTTT
J gene: TRBJ2-7; CDR3 length: 15; D gene: NA; clone size: NA; V gene: TRBV28; CDR3 protein: CASSLWGQGGYEQYF; CDR3 DNA: TGTGCCAGCAGTTTGTGGGGGCAGGGTGGCTACGAGCAGTACTTC
J gene: TRBJ2-7; CDR3 length: 13; D gene: NA; clone size: few; V gene: TRBV6-5; CDR3 protein: CASSPPGLYEQYF; CDR3 DNA: TGTGCCAGCAGTCCCCCCGGTCTCTACGAGCAGTACTTC
J gene: TRBJ1-1; CDR3 length: 13; D gene: NA; clone size: NA; V gene: TRBV5-4; CDR3 protein: CASSLRESTEAFF; CDR3 DNA: TGTGCCAGCAGCTTACGGGAGTCCACTGAAGCTTTCTTT
J gene: TRBJ2-7; CDR3 length: 16; D gene: NA; clone size: NA; V gene: TRBV15; CDR3 protein: CATSRTQGSLPYEQYF; CDR3 DNA: TGTGCCACCAGCAGAACACAGGGTTCATTGCCCTACGAGCAGTACTTC
J gene: TRBJ2-1; CDR3 length: 15; D gene: TRBD1; clone size: NA; V gene: TRBV11-2; CDR3 protein: CASSPDRGKYNEQFF; CDR3 DNA: TGTGCCAGCAGCCCCGACAGGGGGAAATACAATGAGCAGTTCTTC
J gene: TRBJ1-3; CDR3 length: 16; D gene: NA; clone size: NA; V gene: TRBV5-1; CDR3 protein: CASSSGGQGLGHTIYF; CDR3 DNA: TGCGCCAGCAGCAGCGGAGGGCAGGGACTGGGCCACACCATATATTTT
J gene: TRBJ2-7; CDR3 length: 15; D gene: TRBD1; clone size: NA; V gene: TRBV5-6; CDR3 protein: CASSLLDRVASEQYF; CDR3 DNA: TGTGCCAGCAGCTTGTTGGACAGGGTAGCCAGCGAGCAGTACTTC
J gene: TRBJ2-2; CDR3 length: 17; D gene: TRBD2; clone size: NA; V gene: TRBV11-2; CDR3 protein: CASSLDPLAGNTGELFF; CDR3 DNA: TGTGCCAGCAGCTTAGATCCACTAGCGGGGAACACCGGGGAGCTGTTTTTT
J gene: TRBJ1-4; CDR3 length: 14; D gene: NA; clone size: NA; V gene: TRBV28; CDR3 protein: CAGREGGEVEKLFF; CDR3 DNA: TGTGCCGGACGGGAGGGTGGCGAGGTTGAAAAACTGTTTTTT
J gene: TRBJ1-5; CDR3 length: 15; D gene: NA; clone size: few; V gene: TRBV6-1; CDR3 protein: CASSGRDSINQPQHF; CDR3 DNA: TGTGCCAGCAGCGGCCGGGACTCCATCAATCAGCCCCAGCATTTT
J gene: TRBJ2-6; CDR3 length: 17; D gene: NA; clone size: NA; V gene: TRBV27; CDR3 protein: CASSTVYSRSGANVLTF; CDR3 DNA: TGTGCCAGCAGTACTGTCTACAGCCGTTCTGGGGCCAACGTCCTGACTTTC
J gene: TRBJ1-6; CDR3 length: 14; D gene: NA; clone size: NA; V gene: TRBV25-1; CDR3 protein: CASSETGFYSPLHF; CDR3 DNA: TGTGCCAGCAGTGAGACAGGTTTTTATTCACCCCTCCACTTT
J gene: TRBJ2-7; CDR3 length: 13; D gene: NA; clone size: few; V gene: TRBV6-5; CDR3 protein: CASSYGRAYEQYF; CDR3 DNA: TGTGCCAGCAGTTACGGCAGGGCCTACGAGCAGTACTTC
J gene: TRBJ1-1; CDR3 length: 14; D gene: TRBD1; clone size: NA; V gene: TRBV5-4; CDR3 protein: CASSSYRGNTEAFF; CDR3 DNA: TGTGCCAGCAGCTCCTACAGGGGCAACACTGAAGCTTTCTTT
J gene: TRBJ2-3; CDR3 length: 17; D gene: TRBD2; clone size: NA; V gene: TRBV5-1; CDR3 protein: CASSLRLAGGIPDTQYF; CDR3 DNA: TGCGCCAGCAGCTTAAGACTAGCGGGGGGGATCCCAGATACGCAGTATTTT
J gene: TRBJ1-1; CDR3 length: 14; D gene: TRBD1; clone size: NA; V gene: TRBV5-1; CDR3 protein: CASSSRQGAPEAFF; CDR3 DNA: TGCGCCAGCAGCTCTCGACAGGGGGCGCCTGAAGCTTTCTTT
J gene: TRBJ2-7; CDR3 length: 15; D gene: TRBD1; clone size: NA; V gene: TRBV27; CDR3 protein: CASSSANRGSYEQYF; CDR3 DNA: TGTGCCAGCAGTTCAGCAAACAGGGGCTCCTACGAGCAGTACTTC
J gene: TRBJ1-1; CDR3 length: 15; D gene: TRBD1; clone size: NA; V gene: TRBV19; CDR3 protein: CASSLGQGLNTEAFF; CDR3 DNA: TGTGCCAGTAGTTTAGGACAGGGGTTGAACACTGAAGCTTTCTTT
J gene: TRBJ2-7; CDR3 length: 13; D gene: TRBD1; clone size: NA; V gene: TRBV11-2; CDR3 protein: CASSWGTVGEQYF; CDR3 DNA: TGTGCCAGCAGCTGGGGGACAGTTGGCGAGCAGTACTTC
J gene: TRBJ2-1; CDR3 length: 15; D gene: TRBD1; clone size: NA; V gene: TRBV5-1; CDR3 protein: CASSVSTPGGHEQFF; CDR3 DNA: TGCGCCAGCAGTGTGTCGACCCCAGGGGGACATGAGCAGTTCTTC
J gene: TRBJ1-1; CDR3 length: 14; D gene: TRBD1; clone size: NA; V gene: TRBV18; CDR3 protein: CASSPDRVNTEAFF; CDR3 DNA: TGTGCCAGCTCGCCGGACAGGGTGAACACTGAAGCTTTCTTT
J gene: TRBJ2-5; CDR3 length: 13; D gene: NA; clone size: NA; V gene: TRBV7-9; CDR3 protein: CASVQDGQETQYF; CDR3 DNA: TGTGCCAGCGTGCAGGATGGCCAAGAGACCCAGTACTTC
J gene: TRBJ2-1; CDR3 length: 14; D gene: NA; clone size: NA; V gene: TRBV27; CDR3 protein: CASSLLDSTNEQFF; CDR3 DNA: TGTGCCAGCAGTTTACTCGACAGTACCAATGAGCAGTTCTTC
J gene: TRBJ1-4; CDR3 length: 14; D gene: TRBD1; clone size: NA; V gene: TRBV10-3; CDR3 protein: CAISATGVDEKLFF; CDR3 DNA: TGTGCCATCAGTGCGACAGGGGTCGATGAAAAACTGTTTTTT
J gene: TRBJ2-1; CDR3 length: 14; D gene: NA; clone size: NA; V gene: TRBV19; CDR3 protein: CASSMQGGYNEQFF; CDR3 DNA: TGTGCCAGTAGTATGCAGGGGGGTTACAATGAGCAGTTCTTC
J gene: TRBJ2-1; CDR3 length: 12; D gene: NA; clone size: NA; V gene: TRBV5-1; CDR3 protein: CASSLEYYEQFF; CDR3 DNA: TGCGCCAGCAGCTTGGAATATTATGAGCAGTTCTTC
J gene: TRBJ2-7; CDR3 length: 14; D gene: TRBD1; clone size: NA; V gene: TRBV19; CDR3 protein: CASQDRKTPYEQYF; CDR3 DNA: TGTGCCAGCCAGGACAGGAAAACTCCCTACGAGCAGTACTTC
J gene: TRBJ1-1; CDR3 length: 14; D gene: TRBD1; clone size: NA; V gene: TRBV19; CDR3 protein: CASSISGGNTEAFF; CDR3 DNA: TGTGCCAGTAGTATATCAGGGGGAAACACTGAAGCTTTCTTT